These 15 T cell receptor beta chains originate from one sample sequenced in a study of OX40 agonist ivuxolimab in advanced cancers. Sequenced by immunoSEQ multiplex PCR; TCRdb stores in-frame clones only, minus some. The data hold approximately 120,000 clones, with 92% observed a single time. The material was CD4+ or CD8+ T cells sorted from blood, obtained in a trial of the OX40 agonist ivuxolimab. These receptors were obtained from an adult with an advanced solid tumor such as melanoma, head and neck, liver or kidney cancer.

This chain connects TRBV11-2 to TRBJ2-3; TRBD2 might be the D (5 bases). Trimming shortened V by 5 bases and J by 2 bases, and 17 bases separated the two germline ends. The CDR3 consists of 16 residues. From germline, CDR1 is SGHAT and CDR2 FQNNGV. The CDR3 here is CASSHPALGATDTQYF. For the CDR3, the DNA is TGTGCCAGCAGCCACCCGGCTTTGGGAGCCACAGATACGCAGTATTTT.

The rearrangement links TRBV19 to TRBJ2-7; 8 nucleotides align to TRBD1. Germline lookup yields CDR1 LNHDA and CDR2 SQIVND (reference sequence). The junction had 12 bases not matched to a gene; V was cut back by 5 bases and J by 6 bases. This CDR3 comprises 15 residues. The CDR3 nucleotides are TGTGCCAGTAGTCCGGGACAGGACCCAATCGGCGAGCAGTACTTC. This encodes CASSPGQDPIGEQYF.

As to this clone: Relative to the germline gene, one junction end is altered; a read error may explain this. The chain has TRBV7-7 and TRBJ2-5; D gene uncertain. The germline CDR1 and CDR2 sequences are SSHAT and FNYEAQ (reference sequence). This CDR3 is 15 amino acids long. The CDR3 is CASSQGPSSQETQYF. The CDR3 bases are TGTGCTAGCAGCCAAGGACCCAGTAGCCAAGAGACCCAGTACTTC. The full variable domain, rest sourced from reference TRBV7-7 and TRBJ2-5, is GAGVSQSPRYKVTKRGQDVTLRCDPISSHATLYWYQQALGQGPEFLTYFNYEAQPDKSGLPSDRFSAERPEGSISTLTIQRTEQRDSAMYRCASSQGPSSQETQYFGPGTRLLVL.

In its sample, this clone was seen a few times. The CDR3 bases are TGTGCCAGCAGCAGCCTACAGGGGGACGGGACTGAAGCTTTCTTT. Its protein is CASSSLQGDGTEAFF. V is TRBV5-8 and J is TRBJ1-1, with 8 bases matching TRBD1. V shed 4 bases and J 5 bases; nucleotides not matched to a gene: 10. The CDR3 totals 15 residues. The germline gives CDR1 SGHTS, CDR2 YDEGEE.

CDR3 amino acids: CASSLSGNYGYTF. The CDR3 coding sequence is TGTGCCAGCAGCTTATCCGGTAACTATGGCTACACCTTC. The chain employs TRBV11-3 and TRBJ1-2, with D unclear. Trimming took 2 bases from V and 1 from J, leaving 5 bases between them. The CDR3 is 13 amino acids. Germline V lookup: CDR1 SGHNT, CDR2 YENEEA.

The CDR3 spells CASSQGVSPGNTIYF. In DNA, the CDR3 is TGTGCCAGCAGCCAGGGGGTCAGCCCTGGAAACACCATATATTTT. This rearrangement joins TRBV13 to TRBJ1-3, with 7 bases matching TRBD1. CDR3 length: 15 amino acids. Germline V gene lookup returns CDR1 PRHDT and CDR2 FYEKMQ (reference sequence). With 5 bases clipped from V and 2 bases from J, the junction kept 6 bases outside the gene matches.

The rearrangement joins TRBV11-2 to TRBJ2-5; D is possibly TRBD1 or TRBD2 (6 bases each). The CDR3 loop spans 14 amino acids. Germline V CDR1 and CDR2: SGHAT, FQNNGV. Between the trimmed V and J ends, which lost 4 bases and 1 base, there was a span of 10 bases. The CDR3, as DNA: TGTGCCAGCAGCTGGCGGGACACCCAAGAGACCCAGTACTTC. This encodes CASSWRDTQETQYF.

The chain is built from TRBV4-2 and TRBJ2-1; 8 bases match TRBD1. This CDR3 is 15 amino acids long. The V gene end was trimmed by 6 bases and the J gene end by 2 bases; junction bases not matched to a gene: 6. Germline V gene sequence: CDR1 LGHNA, CDR2 YNFKEQ. CDR3 protein: CASRSGTGPYNEQFF. CDR3 bases: TGTGCCAGCAGGTCCGGGACAGGTCCCTACAATGAGCAGTTCTTC.

The chain links TRBV19 to TRBJ1-1, with a tentative D call TRBD1 (5 bases). Trimming left V 3 bases short and J 0 bases short, with 11 bases between. Germline V gene sequence: CDR1 LNHDA, CDR2 SQIVND (reference sequence). This CDR3 is built from 15 residues. The CDR3 nucleotides are TGTGCCAGTAGTATTTACCAGGGCATGAACACTGAAGCTTTCTTT. This codes for CASSIYQGMNTEAFF.

This chain uses TRBV10-3 with TRBJ2-6; tentatively, D is TRBD1 (6 bases). The germline gives CDR1 ENHRY, CDR2 SYGVKD. The CDR3 is 16 residues long. V was cut by 3 bases and J by 4 bases, with 13 bases left in between. As DNA, the CDR3 is TGTGCCATCAGTGAAAAGTCAGGGGCCGGGGCCAACGTCCTGACTTTC. This sequence encodes CAISEKSGAGANVLTF.

This chain connects TRBV9 to TRBJ2-7; D perhaps matches TRBD1 (6 bases). Trimming shortened V by 7 bases and J by 6 bases, and 20 bases separated the two germline ends. This CDR3 is built from 14 residues. Germline V gene data show CDR1 as SGDLS and CDR2 as YYNGEE. Written as DNA, the CDR3 is TGTGCCAGCGAGAAAACAGGGCTTTCGTCCGAGCAGTACTTC. Its translation: CASEKTGLSSEQYF.

CDR3 DNA: TGCGCCAGCAGCCAAGATCCTAGCGGGTACTACGAGCAGTACTTC. As protein: CASSQDPSGYYEQYF. This chain links TRBV4-1 with TRBJ2-7; TRBD2 matches 8 bases. V dropped 0 bases and J dropped 3; count of bases not matched to a gene: 4. Germline values: CDR1 MGHRA, CDR2 YSYEKL. The CDR3 is 15 residues long.

The chain links TRBV11-3 to TRBJ2-7, with no clear D. The V end was cut by 4 bases, the J end by 3 bases, with 4 bases between. This CDR3 is built from 11 residues. Per germline, CDR1 SGHNT and CDR2 YENEEA. The CDR3 is CASSSYYEQYF. The CDR3, as DNA: TGTGCCAGCAGCTCGTACTACGAGCAGTACTTC. The variable domain in full, completed from reference TRBV11-3 and TRBJ2-7, reads EAGVVQSPRYKIIEKKQPVAFWCNPISGHNTLYWYLQNLGQGPELLIRYENEEAVDDSQLPKDRFSAERLKGVDSTLKIQPAELGDSAVYLCASSSYYEQYFGPGTRLTVT.

The chain uses TRBV20-1 and TRBJ2-7, with TRBD1 matching over 7 bases. The CDR3 spans 10 residues. Germline CDR1 is DFQATT and CDR2 is SNEGSKA (reference sequence). V lost 0 bases to trimming and J lost 13 bases; unmatched junction nucleotides: 3. This chain's CDR3 is CSAREDRSYF. Here the CDR3 DNA reads TGCAGTGCTAGAGAGGACAGGTCCTACTTC.

This chain connects TRBV5-1 to TRBJ2-5; TRBD2 matches at 11 bases. V shed 0 bases and J 5 bases; nucleotides not matched to a gene: 6. This CDR3 region has 16 residues. In germline, CDR1 is SGHRS, CDR2 YFSETQ. The CDR3 sequence: CASSLELAGGWETQYF. The CDR3 bases are TGCGCCAGCAGCTTGGAGCTAGCGGGAGGCTGGGAGACCCAGTACTTC.